A selection of T cell receptor beta chains follows, all from one sample in a study of T-cell reconstitution after alpha-beta-depleted transplantation in children. In TCRdb, the PCR reads were re-called with MiXCR into one record per CDR3 protein. The sample lists about 830,000 distinct CDR3 sequences, roughly 15% seen once, with about 4.6% in the top ten. The starting material was PBMCs, mostly from graft donor cells, obtained 360 days after TCRalphabeta/CD19-depleted stem cell transplant. These receptors all stem from a male patient aged 10-17 years who had a stem cell transplant for acute lymphoblastic leukemia, so the T cells may come from the graft donor. Each CDR3 is given with its conserved first and last residue. Fields, in order: D gene, V gene, J gene, clone size, CDR3 protein, CDR3 DNA. A D gene is named only where the DNA matches it firmly. Only some rows state a clone size, as once, few, many or a class for expanded clones.

-,TRBV20-1,TRBJ1-5,-,CSVVRSSNQPQHF,TGCAGTGTGGTGAGGAGTAGCAATCAGCCCCAGCATTTT
TRBD2,TRBV20-1,TRBJ2-3,few,CSARTSGDKDTQYF,TGCAGTGCCCGGACTAGCGGGGACAAAGATACGCAGTATTTT
TRBD2,TRBV20-1,TRBJ2-7,-,CSASQAGGGPYEQYF,TGCAGTGCCTCTCAGGCGGGGGGAGGGCCCTACGAGCAGTACTTC
-,TRBV3-1,TRBJ2-1,many,CASSQAPRRARRSYNEQFF,TGTGCCAGCAGCCAAGCTCCTCGCAGGGCGCGGAGGTCCTACAATGAGCAGTTCTTC
-,TRBV5-1,TRBJ2-7,-,CASSPVAQGLQYF,TGCGCCAGCAGCCCGGTGGCTCAGGGCTTGCAGTACTTC
-,TRBV5-1,TRBJ2-5,-,CASSFGRNGALETQYF,TGCGCCAGCAGCTTTGGAAGGAATGGGGCTCTTGAGACCCAGTACTTC
TRBD1,TRBV4-2,TRBJ2-7,few,CASSQVEDRPYEQYF,TGTGCCAGCAGCCAAGTTGAGGACAGGCCCTACGAGCAGTACTTC
-,TRBV5-1,TRBJ2-1,many,CASSGGTPYNEQFF,TGCGCCAGCAGCGGAGGGACCCCGTACAATGAGCAGTTCTTC
-,TRBV5-1,TRBJ2-5,many,CASSDRDWTGQETQYF,TGCGCCAGCAGCGACAGGGACTGGACGGGGCAAGAGACCCAGTACTTC
-,TRBV29-1,TRBJ1-1,many,CSVHDRTAGQAFF,TGCAGCGTCCACGACAGAACGGCTGGGCAAGCTTTCTTT
-,TRBV11-2,TRBJ2-5,few,CASSLAPLMFQETQYF,TGTGCCAGCAGCTTAGCTCCTCTAATGTTCCAAGAGACCCAGTACTTC
-,TRBV5-1,TRBJ2-2,few,CASSLGTEDTGELFF,TGCGCCAGCAGCTTGGGGACAGAAGACACCGGGGAGCTGTTTTTT
TRBD2,TRBV29-1,TRBJ2-7,-,CSVAGLGPYEQYF,TGCAGCGTTGCTGGACTAGGACCCTACGAGCAGTACTTC
-,TRBV12-3/TRBV12-4,TRBJ1-2,few,CASTMTLNYGYTF,TGTGCCAGCACCATGACCCTAAACTATGGCTACACCTTC
TRBD2,TRBV24-1,TRBJ2-3,-,CATSDLQFGTSGRLSDTQYF,TGTGCCACCAGTGATTTGCAGTTCGGGACTAGCGGGAGGCTATCGGATACGCAGTATTTT
TRBD2,TRBV4-1,TRBJ2-2,-,CASSPMTSPNTGELFF,TGCGCCAGCAGCCCGATGACTAGCCCGAACACCGGGGAGCTGTTTTTT
-,TRBV20-1,TRBJ2-5,few,CTARVTPRVETQYF,TGCACTGCTAGAGTGACTCCCAGAGTCGAGACCCAGTACTTC
TRBD1,TRBV5-1,TRBJ1-2,-,CASSLNSGTGGYTF,TGCGCCAGCAGCTTAAATTCCGGGACAGGGGGCTACACCTTC
-,TRBV10-3,TRBJ1-2,-,CAISELIGNYGYTF,TGTGCCATCAGTGAGCTAATAGGGAACTATGGCTACACCTTC
TRBD2,TRBV12-3/TRBV12-4,TRBJ2-1,-,CASSSGLASEQFF,TGTGCCAGCAGTTCGGGACTAGCCTCTGAGCAGTTCTTC
-,TRBV11-3,TRBJ2-1,-,CASSLVGGEPKFF,TGTGCCAGCAGCTTAGTGGGTGGGGAGCCGAAATTCTTC
TRBD1,TRBV20-1,TRBJ2-1,-,CSASALGQGSTLSSYNEQFF,TGCAGTGCTAGTGCTCTAGGACAGGGGTCCACTCTGAGCTCCTACAATGAGCAGTTCTTC
TRBD2,TRBV5-1,TRBJ2-3,many,CASSSLAGVSPDTQYF,TGCGCCAGCAGCAGCCTAGCGGGAGTGAGCCCAGATACGCAGTATTTT
TRBD1,TRBV4-1,TRBJ1-2,few,CASSQERTGKVGGYTF,TGCGCCAGCAGCCAAGAACGGACAGGGAAAGTTGGTGGCTACACCTTC
-,TRBV7-9,TRBJ2-5,few,CASSQFGPKYQETQYF,TGTGCCAGCAGCCAATTCGGACCGAAGTACCAAGAGACCCAGTACTTC
-,TRBV21-1,TRBJ2-1,few,CASRHFRLAGHNEQFF,TGTGCCAGCAGGCATTTTAGACTAGCGGGGCACAATGAGCAGTTCTTC
TRBD1,TRBV24-1,TRBJ2-6,few,CATSEPGQGAVGANVLTF,TGTGCCACCAGTGAACCGGGACAGGGGGCGGTTGGGGCCAACGTCCTGACTTTC
-,TRBV29-1,TRBJ2-3,many,CSVEASGVADTQYF,TGCAGCGTTGAAGCATCAGGGGTAGCGGATACGCAGTATTTT
-,TRBV9,TRBJ2-3,few,CASSVGTGSADTQYF,TGTGCCAGCAGCGTAGGGACTGGATCGGCAGATACGCAGTATTTT
-,TRBV7-2,TRBJ2-5,-,CASSQRATQETQYF,TGTGCCAGCAGCCAACGGGCTACCCAAGAGACCCAGTACTTC
-,TRBV5-1,TRBJ2-3,many,CASSLRTPDTQYF,TGCGCCAGCAGCTTGAGGACACCAGATACGCAGTATTTT
-,TRBV10-3,TRBJ2-4,-,CAISDEGVKNIQYF,TGTGCCATCAGTGATGAGGGAGTCAAAAACATTCAGTACTTC
-,TRBV6-5,TRBJ2-3,few,CASSYHLTGTADTQYF,TGTGCCAGCAGTTACCACCTCACAGGGACCGCAGATACGCAGTATTTT
-,TRBV4-1,TRBJ1-3,-,CASSSTIQTGGNTIYF,TGCGCCAGCAGCTCAACCATCCAGACTGGCGGAAACACCATATATTTT
-,TRBV4-1,TRBJ2-7,-,CASSLFIRYEQYF,TGCGCCAGCAGCCTCTTCATACGGTACGAGCAGTACTTC
-,TRBV9,TRBJ2-7,few,CASSVLDDAYEQYF,TGTGCCAGCAGCGTATTGGACGACGCCTACGAGCAGTACTTC
-,TRBV7-9,TRBJ2-7,-,CASSLGQTHSYEQYF,TGTGCCAGCAGCTTAGGCCAGACGCACTCCTACGAGCAGTACTTC
-,TRBV20-1,TRBJ2-7,many,CSANSDLHEQYF,TGCAGTGCTAACTCGGACCTTCACGAGCAGTACTTC
-,TRBV2,TRBJ2-1,-,CASSEGELVYNEQFF,TGTGCCAGCTCTGAAGGAGAACTAGTATACAATGAGCAGTTCTTC
-,TRBV19,TRBJ2-5,-,CASRFHTGQETQYF,TGTGCCAGTAGATTTCATACAGGTCAAGAGACCCAGTACTTC
TRBD2,TRBV24-1,TRBJ2-1,few,CATSGTRGLGLYNEQFF,TGTGCCACCAGTGGTACTAGGGGACTAGGACTATACAATGAGCAGTTCTTC
-,TRBV12-3/TRBV12-4,TRBJ1-1,-,CASSLGGGPVDGTEAFF,TGTGCCAGCAGTTTAGGGGGCGGACCGGTCGACGGTACTGAAGCTTTCTTT
-,TRBV5-1,TRBJ2-5,many,CASSLVLVGETQYF,TGCGCCAGCAGCTTGGTACTCGTAGGAGAGACCCAGTACTTC
-,TRBV6-5,TRBJ2-3,-,CASSYSFRAGTDTQYF,TGTGCCAGCAGTTACTCGTTTCGAGCGGGCACAGATACGCAGTATTTT
TRBD1,TRBV7-9,TRBJ2-1,few,CASSPPGQGVNEQFF,TGTGCCAGCAGCCCCCCGGGACAGGGGGTTAATGAGCAGTTCTTC
-,TRBV20-1,TRBJ2-3,-,CSARDSGIHTQYF,TGCAGTGCTAGAGATAGTGGCATACATACGCAGTATTTT
-,TRBV7-3,TRBJ1-2,-,CASSLTPDSYGYTF,TGTGCCAGCAGCTTAACCCCGGACAGCTATGGCTACACCTTC
-,TRBV30,TRBJ2-1,-,CAWSVAGPNEQFF,TGTGCCTGGAGTGTGGCAGGCCCAAATGAGCAGTTCTTC
-,TRBV11-2,TRBJ2-7,-,CASSQWTTKNYEQYF,TGTGCCAGCAGCCAATGGACGACGAAAAACTACGAGCAGTACTTC
-,TRBV5-1,TRBJ2-1,many,CASRAALSFYNEQFF,TGCGCCAGCAGAGCTGCACTAAGTTTCTACAATGAGCAGTTCTTC
-,TRBV12-3/TRBV12-4,TRBJ1-1,-,CASSLRFPEAFF,TGTGCCAGCAGCTTGCGGTTCCCTGAAGCTTTCTTT
-,TRBV29-1,TRBJ1-2,-,CSVETQLPYGYTF,TGCAGCGTTGAAACACAGCTTCCCTATGGCTACACCTTC
-,TRBV7-7,TRBJ2-7,-,CASSLRYGLYEQYF,TGTGCCAGCAGTCTACGATATGGGCTCTACGAGCAGTACTTC
TRBD2,TRBV4-1,TRBJ2-2,-,CASSHGLAGGLDTGELFF,TGCGCCAGCAGCCACGGACTAGCGGGAGGGCTGGACACCGGGGAGCTGTTTTTT
-,TRBV5-5,TRBJ2-7,many,CASSLPPTKNYEQYF,TGTGCCAGCAGCTTGCCCCCGACCAAGAACTACGAGCAGTACTTC
-,TRBV7-8,TRBJ2-7,many,CASSLAGVLGEQYF,TGTGCCAGCAGCTTAGCAGGGGTCCTAGGCGAGCAGTACTTC
-,TRBV18,TRBJ2-5,many,CASSPTARVETQYF,TGTGCCAGCTCACCAACGGCCCGGGTGGAGACCCAGTACTTC
TRBD2,TRBV7-6,TRBJ2-1,-,CASSLVPLAGSMNEQFF,TGTGCCAGCAGCTTAGTTCCGCTAGCGGGAAGTATGAATGAGCAGTTCTTC
-,TRBV2,TRBJ2-1,many,CASSEDSYYYNEQFF,TGTGCCAGCAGTGAGGACTCTTACTACTACAATGAGCAGTTCTTC